The rows below give T cell receptor beta chains drawn from one sample of a study of OX40 agonist ivuxolimab in advanced cancers. Produced via immunoSEQ multiplex PCR; TCRdb's table is partial and in-frame only. The sample has fewer than 85,000 clones; 85% to 90% are singletons. The starting material was CD4+ or CD8+ T cells sorted from blood, obtained in a trial of the OX40 agonist ivuxolimab. The receptor source for this set is an adult with an advanced solid tumor such as melanoma, head and neck, liver or kidney cancer. Each CDR3 is given with its conserved first and last residue. D genes are given only for firm matches. For some rows the clone size is stated as once, few or many, or as a class when expanded; others skip it.

abundance	j_gene	v_gene	d_gene	CDR3aa	CDR3nt
.	TRBJ1-2	TRBV18	.	CASSPYGGITSSYGYTF	TGTGCCAGCTCACCGTATGGGGGCATAACTTCCTCCTATGGCTACACCTTC
.	TRBJ2-5	TRBV9	TRBD2	CASSAIAGGLETQYF	TGTGCCAGCAGCGCCATAGCGGGGGGGCTTGAGACCCAGTACTTC
.	TRBJ1-1	TRBV30	.	CAWGPWWGNTEAFF	TGTGCCTGGGGTCCCTGGTGGGGGAACACTGAAGCTTTCTTT
.	TRBJ2-3	TRBV6-1	.	CASSMNTDTQYF	TGTGCCAGCAGCATGAACACAGATACGCAGTATTTT
.	TRBJ2-5	TRBV11-3	.	CASSLDNREAGTQYF	TGTGCCAGCAGCTTAGATAACAGGGAGGCTGGGACCCAGTACTTC
once	TRBJ2-7	TRBV19	.	CASSRDTSYEQYF	TGTGCCAGTAGCCGGGACACCTCCTACGAGCAGTACTTC
.	TRBJ2-5	TRBV29-1	.	CSVEGGLGVGQETQYF	TGCAGCGTTGAAGGGGGCCTCGGGGTTGGTCAAGAGACCCAGTACTTC
.	TRBJ2-1	TRBV5-6	TRBD1	CASSLWDREQFF	TGTGCCAGCAGCTTGTGGGACAGGGAGCAGTTCTTC
.	TRBJ2-5	TRBV30	.	CAWTARRGETQYF	TGTGCCTGGACTGCTCGAAGAGGGGAGACCCAGTACTTC
.	TRBJ1-5	TRBV6-1	.	CASSVVFGTNSNQPQHF	TGTGCCAGCAGTGTGGTTTTCGGGACAAATAGCAATCAGCCCCAGCATTTT
.	TRBJ2-1	TRBV7-6	.	CASSLEAGAPNEQFF	TGTGCCAGCAGCTTAGAGGCGGGGGCCCCCAATGAGCAGTTCTTC
once	TRBJ1-4	TRBV30	.	CAWSQNRNEKLFF	TGTGCCTGGAGTCAGAACCGTAATGAAAAACTGTTTTTT
.	TRBJ1-5	TRBV6-1	.	CASSVGLTNQPQHF	TGTGCCAGCAGTGTGGGACTTACAAATCAGCCCCAGCATTTT
.	TRBJ2-1	TRBV19	.	CASSIMGAPEQFF	TGTGCCAGTAGTATAATGGGGGCCCCTGAGCAGTTCTTC
few	TRBJ1-5	TRBV2	.	CASSLGSSRLGQPQHF	TGTGCCAGCAGTTTGGGATCCTCGCGCCTAGGGCAGCCCCAGCATTTT
.	TRBJ1-2	TRBV6-1	TRBD1	CASSGQGNGYTF	TGTGCCAGCAGTGGACAGGGGAATGGCTACACCTTC
.	TRBJ1-6	TRBV2	.	CASSVGQGLYNSPLHF	TGTGCCAGCAGCGTTGGGCAGGGACTTTATAATTCACCCCTCCACTTT
.	TRBJ2-6	TRBV18	TRBD2	CASSAVRGGSGANVLTF	TGTGCCAGCTCAGCTGTTCGGGGGGGTTCTGGGGCCAACGTCCTGACTTTC
once	TRBJ1-5	TRBV5-8	.	CASSPPPKPLNQPQHF	TGTGCCAGCAGCCCCCCTCCGAAGCCTCTCAATCAGCCCCAGCATTTT
.	TRBJ1-6	TRBV6-4	.	CASSEEQGASPLHF	TGTGCCAGCAGTGAAGAACAGGGCGCTTCACCCCTCCACTTT
.	TRBJ1-2	TRBV7-2	TRBD1	CASSFSTGNRNYGYTF	TGTGCCAGCAGCTTTTCGACAGGGAACCGTAACTATGGCTACACCTTC
.	TRBJ1-1	TRBV6-1	TRBD1	CASRRQGTTEAFF	TGTGCCAGCAGAAGACAGGGAACCACTGAAGCTTTCTTT
.	TRBJ2-5	TRBV27	.	CASSLSTVTETQYF	TGTGCCAGCAGTTTATCGACGGTAACGGAGACCCAGTACTTC
few	TRBJ1-3	TRBV5-1	.	CASSVGSEGTIYF	TGCGCCAGCAGCGTAGGATCCGAGGGCACCATATATTTT
.	TRBJ2-3	TRBV4-1	.	CASSEGSRSTDTQYF	TGCGCCAGCAGCGAGGGGTCCAGGAGCACAGATACGCAGTATTTT
.	TRBJ2-5	TRBV25-1	.	CASSGGGGRAAETQYF	TGTGCCAGCAGTGGAGGGGGGGGGCGGGCAGCAGAGACCCAGTACTTC
few	TRBJ1-2	TRBV6-5	.	CASSLRAWRSYGYTF	TGTGCCAGCAGTTTAAGGGCGTGGAGATCCTATGGCTACACCTTC
.	TRBJ1-6	TRBV5-4	.	CASSLGQDNSPLHF	TGTGCCAGCAGCTTGGGGCAAGATAATTCACCCCTCCACTTT
.	TRBJ1-1	TRBV5-5	.	CASSLVRGMNTEAFF	TGTGCCAGCAGCTTGGTCAGGGGAATGAACACTGAAGCTTTCTTT
.	TRBJ2-7	TRBV9	TRBD2	CASSAGTSGRYAYEQYF	TGTGCCAGCAGCGCAGGGACTAGCGGGAGGTACGCCTACGAGCAGTACTTC
.	TRBJ2-7	TRBV2	TRBD1	CASSLRTGGNEQYF	TGTGCCAGCAGTCTCCGGACAGGGGGTAACGAGCAGTACTTC
.	TRBJ2-3	TRBV19	.	CASSIRHTDTQYF	TGTGCCAGTAGTATACGCCACACAGATACGCAGTATTTT
.	TRBJ2-1	TRBV7-2	.	CASSSRGTTPNEQFF	TGTGCCAGCAGCTCTCGTGGGACCACCCCGAATGAGCAGTTCTTC
.	TRBJ1-5	TRBV7-9	.	CASSPYGGRGQPQHF	TGTGCCAGCAGCCCGTATGGGGGAAGGGGTCAGCCCCAGCATTTT
once	TRBJ1-2	TRBV6-4	.	CASRAGLNYGYTF	TGTGCCAGCAGAGCGGGCCTGAACTATGGCTACACCTTC
.	TRBJ1-1	TRBV10-1	.	CASSPFGDNTEAFF	TGCGCCAGCAGTCCCTTTGGGGATAACACTGAAGCTTTCTTT
.	TRBJ1-5	TRBV4-1	.	CASSQAGSNQPQHF	TGCGCCAGCAGCCAAGCCGGTAGCAATCAGCCCCAGCATTTT
.	TRBJ1-1	TRBV18	.	CASSSLRTEAFF	TGTGCCAGCTCCTCGCTTCGCACTGAAGCTTTCTTT
.	TRBJ1-1	TRBV2	.	CASVPRAALTPEAFF	TGTGCCAGCGTACCCCGGGCCGCACTTACTCCTGAAGCTTTCTTT
.	TRBJ1-2	TRBV4-2	.	CASSQESNYGYTF	TGTGCCAGCAGCCAAGAAAGCAACTATGGCTACACCTTC
few	TRBJ1-6	TRBV2	.	CASSSLARGRSSPLHF	TGTGCCAGCAGCTCCCTGGCCCGGGGGCGAAGTTCACCCCTCCACTTT
.	TRBJ2-2	TRBV2	.	CASRSSGLGTGELFF	TGTGCCAGCAGATCCTCAGGGTTGGGCACCGGGGAGCTGTTTTTT
.	TRBJ2-7	TRBV27	.	CASSLSTTSREQYF	TGTGCCAGCAGTTTATCGACAACTAGCCGTGAGCAGTACTTC
.	TRBJ1-1	TRBV11-2	TRBD1	CASSLGNRGDTEAFF	TGTGCCAGCAGCTTAGGAAACAGGGGAGATACTGAAGCTTTCTTT
.	TRBJ2-2	TRBV21-1	.	CASSKVQGPGELFF	TGTGCCAGCAGCAAAGTACAGGGCCCCGGGGAGCTGTTTTTT
.	TRBJ2-3	TRBV5-6	TRBD2	CASSGPGLTTDTQYF	TGTGCCAGCAGCGGGCCGGGACTAACCACAGATACGCAGTATTTT
.	TRBJ1-2	TRBV18	TRBD1	CASSPEDRVLGTF	TGTGCCAGCTCACCAGAGGACAGGGTACTTGGCACCTTC
.	TRBJ1-6	TRBV4-3	.	CASSQESGYFTPLHF	TGCGCCAGCAGCCAAGAGTCAGGGTATTTTACACCCCTCCACTTT
.	TRBJ1-5	TRBV2	.	CASSLTGSNQPQHF	TGTGCCAGCAGCCTCACAGGGAGCAATCAGCCCCAGCATTTT
medium-sized	TRBJ2-2	TRBV7-2	.	CASSPLRTNTGELFF	TGTGCCAGCAGCCCCCTACGGACCAACACCGGGGAGCTGTTTTTT
.	TRBJ2-1	TRBV6-5	.	CASSPRRGDEQFF	TGTGCCAGCAGTCCCCGGCGGGGCGATGAGCAGTTCTTC
.	TRBJ1-2	TRBV5-6	.	CASSLGSPAVGYTF	TGTGCCAGCAGCTTGGGGTCCCCGGCTGTAGGCTACACCTTC
.	TRBJ2-1	TRBV5-1	.	CASNEEGRLLYNEQFF	TGCGCCAGCAACGAAGAGGGGCGCCTCCTCTACAATGAGCAGTTCTTC
.	TRBJ2-1	TRBV7-2	TRBD1	CASSLRRDRGNEQFF	TGTGCCAGCAGCTTACGCCGGGACAGGGGAAATGAGCAGTTCTTC
few	TRBJ1-1	TRBV11-3	TRBD1	CASSPRQGMTEAFF	TGTGCCAGCAGCCCGAGACAGGGTATGACTGAAGCTTTCTTT
once	TRBJ2-4	TRBV19	TRBD2	CASSILLAENIQYF	TGTGCCAGTAGTATTTTGCTAGCGGAAAACATTCAGTACTTC
.	TRBJ2-2	TRBV5-4	.	CASSPRAGQAGELFF	TGTGCCAGCAGCCCCCGGGCGGGGCAGGCCGGGGAGCTGTTTTTT
once	TRBJ1-2	TRBV6-5	.	CASNNLMGGGYTF	TGTGCCAGCAATAATCTCATGGGGGGAGGCTACACCTTC
.	TRBJ1-6	TRBV5-4	TRBD1	CASSQEQGRNNSPLHF	TGTGCCAGCAGCCAAGAACAGGGGCGAAATAATTCACCCCTCCACTTT